These 16 T cell receptor beta chains share one sample of origin, sequenced in a study of lymphopenia after photon versus proton radiotherapy. Clones were sequenced by immunoSEQ multiplex PCR, and TCRdb holds only the in-frame ones, with some missing. Of approximately 12,000 clones in the sample, approximately 90% were seen once. The sequenced sample was peripheral blood, obtained from a patient treated with photon-based radiotherapy. Receptors were obtained from a man aged 55 to 69 with pancreatic cancer.

V is TRBV7-9 and J is TRBJ1-2, with D maybe TRBD1 (6 bases). Germline V gene data show CDR1 as SEHNR and CDR2 as FQNEAQ (reference sequence). Trimming left V 5 bases short and J 3 bases short, with 10 bases between. The CDR3 runs to 13 residues. CDR3 sequence: CASSRGQDYGYTF. Here the CDR3 DNA reads TGTGCCAGCAGCCGGGGGCAGGACTATGGCTACACCTTC.

This chain uses TRBV9 with TRBJ2-5, with 12 bases aligning to TRBD2. This CDR3 spans 17 amino acids. Germline V lookup: CDR1 SGDLS, CDR2 YYNGEE. V dropped 2 bases and J dropped 2; count of bases not matched to a gene: 7. The CDR3 is CASSVGRTSGAQETQYF. CDR3 DNA: TGTGCCAGCAGCGTGGGCCGGACTAGCGGGGCACAAGAGACCCAGTACTTC. Full variable domain (missing parts from reference TRBV9 and TRBJ2-5): DSGVTQTPKHLITATGQRVTLRCSPRSGDLSVYWYQQSLDQGLQFLIQYYNGEERAKGNILERFSAQQFPDLHSELNLSSLELGDSALYFCASSVGRTSGAQETQYFGPGTRLLVL.

This clone was seen only once. The genes are TRBV4-3 and TRBJ2-1; D gene unclear. Germline values: CDR1 LGHNA, CDR2 YSLEER. The CDR3 covers 12 residues. V lost 0 bases and J 9 bases, leaving 6 bases between the germline ends. Written as DNA, the CDR3 is TGCGCCAGCAGCCAAGACTGGGGTGAGCAGTTCTTC. Residues: CASSQDWGEQFF.

This clone is a singleton in its sample. This sequence joins TRBV6-6 and TRBJ2-1, with 10 bases lining up with TRBD1. This CDR3 has 16 residues. Germline assignment: CDR1 MNHNY and CDR2 SVGAGI (reference sequence). The junction had 10 bases not matched to a gene; V was cut back by 6 bases and J by 5 bases. The DNA of the CDR3 is TGTGCCAGCAGCCACAGATCCGGGACAGGGGACAATGAGCAGTTCTTC. Translation gives CASSHRSGTGDNEQFF.

The V call is TRBV30, the J call TRBJ1-2, with 9 bases lining up with TRBD1. CDR1 is GTSNPN, CDR2 SVGIG, per germline (reference sequence). CDR3 length: 14 amino acids. V lost 6 bases to trimming and J lost 0 bases; unmatched junction nucleotides: 5. The CDR3: CACPGQGANYGYTF. CDR3 DNA: TGTGCCTGCCCGGGACAGGGAGCTAACTATGGCTACACCTTC.

This chain connects TRBV5-4 to TRBJ2-3; 8 bases fit TRBD2. The ends lost 3 bases at V and 2 bases at J; junction bases unmatched: 5. The CDR3 has 15 residues. Looked up from germline, CDR1 is SGHNT and CDR2 is YYREEE (reference sequence). DNA of the CDR3: TGTGCCAGCAGCTACCGGGGGGGACTCACAGATACGCAGTATTTT. Its translation is CASSYRGGLTDTQYF.

On this clone: Within the sample, other DNA sequences also encode this same CDR3. CDR3 bases: TGTGCCAGCAGCGTCGACGGGACTTCTTACAATGAGCAGTTCTTC. Translated: CASSVDGTSYNEQFF. This chain joins TRBV9 and TRBJ2-1; tentative D call: TRBD2 (6 bases). The V gene's germline CDR1 is SGDLS and CDR2 YYNGEE. CDR3 length: 15 amino acids. The ends were cut back, 2 bases at V and 4 bases at J, with 13 bases in the middle.

The gene calls are TRBV5-1 and TRBJ1-3, with 8 bases identical to TRBD1. V shed 6 bases, J shed 0 bases, and the junction held 2 bases outside the gene matches. The CDR3 is made up of 14 amino acids. CDR1 SGHRS and CDR2 YFSETQ come from the germline V gene. The DNA for the CDR3 is TGCGCCAGCACAACAGGGGGCTCTGGAAACACCATATATTTT. This encodes CASTTGGSGNTIYF.

This clone was detected a few times. V is TRBV2 and J is TRBJ2-3; 10 bases map to TRBD2. This CDR3 has 16 residues. The germline V gene has CDR1 SNHLY and CDR2 FYNNEI. V was pared by 10 bases and J by 2 bases, with 12 bases of the junction left unmatched. The CDR3 loop is CAIITGLAGDTDTQYF. CDR3 nucleotide sequence: TGTGCCATCATTACCGGTCTAGCGGGAGACACAGATACGCAGTATTTT.

The chain has TRBV27 and TRBJ1-1; 7 positions agree with TRBD1. V lost 4 bases and J lost 5; bases outside the gene matches: 16. The CDR3 has 17 residues. CDR1 and CDR2 from the germline V gene are MNHEY and SMNVEV (reference sequence). CDR3 DNA: TGTGCCAGCAGTTCCGACAGGGTTGGGTCGAAGCGGACTGAAGCTTTCTTT. This codes for CASSSDRVGSKRTEAFF.

The rearrangement uses TRBV5-1 and TRBJ1-1; D is uncertain. The V gene lost 2 bases and the J gene lost 11 bases, with 19 bases spanning the gap. The CDR3 extends over 14 amino acids. Germline V gene sequence: CDR1 SGHRS, CDR2 YFSETQ. The CDR3, as DNA: TGCGCCAGCAGCTTATCCGTTAGTAATATCGGCGCTTTCTTT. This sequence encodes CASSLSVSNIGAFF.

This clone showed up just a few times. The chain couples TRBV15 to TRBJ1-4; 8 nucleotides line up with TRBD1. The CDR3 runs 15 residues. Germline CDR1 is LNHNV and CDR2 is YYDKDF (reference sequence). V trimming: 0 bases; J trimming: 8 bases; junction bases outside the gene matches: 5. CDR3 bases: TGTGCCACCAGCAGAGATCGCAGGGGGCAGGAAAAACTGTTTTTT. Amino acids: CATSRDRRGQEKLFF. Drawing the rest from reference TRBV15 and TRBJ1-4, the complete variable domain is DAMVIQNPRYQVTQFGKPVTLSCSQTLNHNVMYWYQQKSSQAPKLLFHYYDKDFNNEADTPDNFQSRRPNTSFCFLDIRSPGLGDTAMYLCATSRDRRGQEKLFFGSGTQLSVL.

The V gene is TRBV30, the J gene TRBJ1-5; D uncertain. V was shortened by 5 bases and J by 3 bases, with 11 bases between the two germline ends. In germline, CDR1 is GTSNPN, CDR2 SVGIG (reference sequence). This CDR3 has 13 residues. CDR3 residues: CAWGSSPNQPQHF. CDR3 nucleotide sequence: TGTGCCTGGGGTTCTTCTCCCAATCAGCCCCAGCATTTT.

This chain uses TRBV9 with TRBJ2-5, with D hard to call. Trimming pared 1 base from V and 2 bases from J, leaving 9 bases between. CDR1 and CDR2 (germline): SGDLS, YYNGEE. This CDR3 contains 14 residues. CDR3: CASSVWTIQETQYF. DNA of the CDR3: TGTGCCAGCAGCGTATGGACCATACAAGAGACCCAGTACTTC.

V usage is TRBV25-1 and J usage is TRBJ2-5, with TRBD1 matching over 8 bases. This CDR3 comprises 15 residues. V lost 0 bases and J lost 4; bases outside the gene matches: 4. Germline V gives CDR1 MGHDK, CDR2 SYGVNS. The CDR3 region is CASSEYRGQGETQYF. The CDR3 DNA reads as TGTGCCAGCAGTGAATACAGGGGGCAGGGAGAGACCCAGTACTTC.

V usage is TRBV11-3 and J usage is TRBJ2-5; 7 bases map to TRBD1. V lost 6 bases, J lost 4 bases, and 5 bases stayed unmatched. CDR1 is SGHNT, CDR2 YENEEA, per germline. This CDR3 contains 13 residues. Here the CDR3 DNA reads TGTGCCAGCAGTTCGACAGGGATAGAGACCCAGTACTTC. Protein sequence: CASSSTGIETQYF.